The text below deals with one TCR beta chain. Its specificity is not known. What was amplified from RNA transcripts were TCR beta CDR3 regions. The HTBI primer set served for first-round RT-PCR of the TCR CDR3. MiXCR, run by TCRdb on the multiplex PCR reads, gives a single entry per CDR3 protein. The sample includes about 760,000 distinct CDR3 sequences, 35% seen only once; the top ten take around 30%. The data were obtained in a study of T cells in Graves' hyperthyroidism and ophthalmopathy. General study points: Ophthalmopathy got predicted by the model a median 6.5 months before its onset.

The CDR3 sequence is 13 residues long. V shed 2 bases, J shed 6 bases, and the junction held 4 bases outside the gene matches. Per the germline V gene, CDR1 is SNHLY and CDR2 is FYNNEI. Newly diagnosed patients aged 18 to 65 had hyperthyroidism of under 2 months' duration. The genes are TRBV2 and TRBJ2-7, with 7 bases lining up with TRBD2. The TCR sequence derives from a woman between 40 and 55 years old with Graves' hyperthyroidism. Source material: blood. Written as DNA, the CDR3 is TGTGCCAGCAGTGAAACCCGGACTAGCGAGCAGTACTTC. It is translated as CASSETRTSEQYF.